This entry features one TCR beta chain sequence. The target antigen is unknown. The data are from a study of regulatory T cells in long-lasting Graves disease. Whole-study findings and limits: The study found TRBV28, TRBJ1-2 and TRBJ2-5 favored in persistent disease.

Arm-PCR of CDR3 regions and iRepertoire HTBI primers were the basis on which TCR beta libraries were built. TCRdb called the multiplex PCR reads again in MiXCR, with one record for every CDR3 protein. The data show 450,000 to 600,000 distinct CDR3 sequences, approximately 13% seen once. Germline V CDR1 and CDR2: SQVTM, ANQGSEA. The CDR3 has 13 amino acids. V lost 6 bases to trimming and J lost 8 bases, with 16 bases between them. Noted time point: newly diagnosed GD, antithyroid drugs for less than 3 months. From PBMCs, RNA was extracted and then used to make the TCR library. Separately, the same data were catalogued under a study of T cells in Graves' hyperthyroidism and ophthalmopathy. That paper states: Uncontrolled infection, other autoimmune disease, pregnancy or lactation barred patients from enrollment. Blood shared most expanded thyroid clonotypes above 0.001. The model foresaw ophthalmopathy a median approximately 6.3 months prior to onset.

The receptor was derived from a man aged 25-45 years with Graves disease. The chain uses TRBV29-1 and TRBJ1-4; D uncertain. The sequencing used peripheral blood mononuclear cells (PBMCs), collected at new diagnosis, from a patient treated with antithyroid drugs. The CDR3 DNA reads as TGCAGCGTCGAAACCCCTCTTAGGGAAAAACTGTTTTTT. Protein: CSVETPLREKLFF.